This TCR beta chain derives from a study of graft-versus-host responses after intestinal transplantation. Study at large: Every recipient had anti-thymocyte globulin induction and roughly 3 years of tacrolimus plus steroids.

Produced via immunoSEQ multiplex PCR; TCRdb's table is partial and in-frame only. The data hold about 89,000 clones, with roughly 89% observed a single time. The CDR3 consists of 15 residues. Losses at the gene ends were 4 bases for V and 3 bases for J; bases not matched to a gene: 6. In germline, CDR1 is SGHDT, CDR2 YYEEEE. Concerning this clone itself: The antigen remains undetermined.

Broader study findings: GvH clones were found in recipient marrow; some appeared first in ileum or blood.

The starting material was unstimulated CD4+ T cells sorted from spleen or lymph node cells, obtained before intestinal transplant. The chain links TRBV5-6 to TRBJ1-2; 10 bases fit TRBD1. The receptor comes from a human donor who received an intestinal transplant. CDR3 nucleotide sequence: TGTGCCAGCAGCCCCGGACAGGGGGTAGACTATGGCTACACCTTC. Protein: CASSPGQGVDYGYTF.